This T cell receptor (beta chain) is from a study of PD-L1 blockade in urothelial cancer. Study context: Analysis of blood occurred 3 weeks (second dose) and 6 weeks after treatment start. General study findings and limits: Greater 3-week expansion of tumor-associated blood clones was recorded for durable-benefit patients.

As for this clone: Its matching antigen is unknown.

From germline, CDR1 is SEHNR and CDR2 FQNEAQ (reference sequence). With 2 bases removed from V and 2 bases from J, the gap between germline ends came to 13 bases. The CDR3 has 16 residues. Assay used: immunoSEQ multiplex PCR; TCRdb lists only in-frame clones, some missing. Here the sample spans approximately 110,000 clones, roughly 84% being singletons. The chain employs TRBV7-9 and TRBJ1-5; D is ambiguous. This TCR was sampled from a man over 45 with urothelial cancer. Sequencing was performed on PBMCs, taken around atezolizumab (anti-PD-L1) treatment. CDR3 bases: TGTGCCAGCAGCTTATACCAAAGAGGGCGCAATCAGCCCCAGCATTTT. Amino acids: CASSLYQRGRNQPQHF.